The 27 T cell receptor beta chains given below trace back to one sample, sequenced in a study of blood T cells in healthy people across ages. Alongside a J-beta primer mix, a sample-barcoded 5' primer served in a second PCR lasting 7 to 11 cycles. TCRdb re-called the 5' RACE reads with MiXCR, one entry per CDR3 protein. The table has approximately 1.5 million distinct CDR3 sequences, approximately 43% seen once. The material sequenced was blood. All receptors derive from a woman aged 18-29 years in good health.

This clonotype was counted ten times or more. V is TRBV7-9 and J is TRBJ2-7; 7 bases are a match to TRBD1. The ends lost 1 base at V and 7 bases at J; junction bases unmatched: 1. Germline CDR1 SEHNR, CDR2 FQNEAQ (reference sequence). This CDR3 has 12 residues. The CDR3 nucleotides are TGTGCCAGCAGCTTAGACAGGGGAGAGCAGTACTTC. It specifies CASSLDRGEQYF. Supplemented by reference TRBV7-9 and TRBJ2-7, the full variable domain reads DTGVSQNPRHKITKRGQNVTFRCDPISEHNRLYWYRQTLGQGPEFLTYFQNEAQLEKSRLLSDRFSAERPKGSFSTLEIQRTEQGDSAMYLCASSLDRGEQYFGPGTRLTVT.

The V call is TRBV27, the J call TRBJ2-5, with a weak D call TRBD2 (6 bases). Trimming removed 4 bases from V and 5 bases from J, with 14 bases in between. CDR3 length: 14 residues. CDR1 and CDR2 from the germline V gene are MNHEY and SMNVEV (reference sequence). CDR3 DNA sequence: TGTGCCAGCAGTTCTTGGGGGGAAGGGGAGACCCAGTACTTC. Its translation is CASSSWGEGETQYF.

The chain employs TRBV20-1 and TRBJ2-3, with D perhaps assigned TRBD1 or TRBD2 (6 bases each). CDR1 and CDR2 (germline): DFQATT, SNEGSKA (reference sequence). Trimming cost V 4 bases and J 3 bases, with 17 bases left between them. CDR3 length: 15 residues. The CDR3 reads CSAIRGDALTDTQYF. DNA for the CDR3: TGCAGTGCTATAAGGGGGGACGCTCTGACAGATACGCAGTATTTT.

This chain connects TRBV14 to TRBJ2-5; perhaps D is TRBD1 or TRBD2 (5 bases each). The better agreement between TRBJ2-7 and the DNA end casts doubt on the J call. The CDR3 loop spans 16 amino acids. CDR1 is SGHDN, CDR2 FVKESK, per germline. The CDR3 protein is CASSQGDRWGMDEQYF. The CDR3 region has the DNA TGTGCCAGCAGCCAAGGGGATAGGTGGGGGATGGACGAGCAGTACTTC.

The V and J genes are TRBV12-3 or TRBV12-4 and TRBJ2-3, with 9 positions matching TRBD1. Trimming removed 8 bases from V and 6 bases from J; junction bases left unmatched: 9. This CDR3 spans 14 amino acids. For the CDR3, the DNA is TGTGCCAGCCTCCGGGACAGGGTGTGGGATACGCAGTATTTT. It translates to CASLRDRVWDTQYF.

Remarks on this clonotype: This may stem from a read error, because a much larger clone lies one nucleotide away. V and J are TRBV29-1 and TRBJ2-5; D not certain. TRBJ2-7 explains the end of the DNA better; the J call may be wrong. The CDR3 extends over 13 amino acids. Germline V gene sequence: CDR1 SQVTM, CDR2 ANQGSEA. The chain's CDR3 is CSVSSFGFCEQYF. The DNA for the CDR3 is TGCAGCGTTTCTAGTTTTGGATTCTGCGAGCAGTACTTC.

This chain joins TRBV15 and TRBJ2-1; D gene uncertain. Germline V gives CDR1 LNHNV, CDR2 YYDKDF (reference sequence). The ends were cut back, 3 bases at V and 7 bases at J, with 7 bases in the middle. The CDR3 is made up of 12 amino acids. CDR3 coding DNA: TGTGCCACCAGCAGGGGAAGAAATGAGCAGTTCTTC. Amino acid sequence: CATSRGRNEQFF.

This clonotype has a handful of counts. CDR3 region: CASSDQEEGEQYF. The CDR3 nucleotides read TGTGCCAGCAGTGATCAGGAGGAGGGCGAGCAGTACTTC. The chain combines TRBV2 with TRBJ2-5, with D perhaps matching TRBD2 (6 bases). The end of the DNA fits TRBJ2-7 better, so the J call may be wrong. This CDR3 is built from 13 residues. The germline V gene encodes CDR1 SNHLY and CDR2 FYNNEI.

This clonotype turned up a few times. The genes are TRBV5-6 and TRBJ2-3, with D tentatively TRBD1 or TRBD2 (5 bases each). The length of the CDR3 is 16 residues. The germline gives CDR1 SGHDT, CDR2 YYEEEE. Trimming took 5 bases from V and 0 from J, leaving 16 bases between them. The CDR3 reads CASRHWGTPSTDTQYF. CDR3 DNA: TGTGCCAGCAGACATTGGGGGACCCCGAGCACAGATACGCAGTATTTT. The full variable domain, with the rest looked up from reference TRBV5-6 and TRBJ2-3, is DAGVTQSPTHLIKTRGQQVTLRCSPKSGHDTVSWYQQALGQGPQFIFQYYEEEERQRGNFPDRFSGHQFPNYSSELNVNALLLGDSALYLCASRHWGTPSTDTQYFGPGTRLTVL.

This clonotype showed up many times. V usage is TRBV20-1 and J usage is TRBJ2-1; D remains unclear. This CDR3 has 17 residues. Trimming stripped 1 base from V and 0 bases from J, with 16 bases between. CDR1 and CDR2 from the germline V gene are DFQATT and SNEGSKA (reference sequence). The CDR3 DNA follows: TGCAGTGCTAGAGGCCCAGGAGCGATGAGCTCCTACAATGAGCAGTTCTTC. Its translation is CSARGPGAMSSYNEQFF.

As to this clonotype: A much larger clone lies a single base off, so this may be a read error. The chain employs TRBV5-8 and TRBJ2-7; D gene uncertain. The germline V and J ends were trimmed by 2 bases and 3 bases, with 3 bases remaining between them. Looked up from germline, CDR1 is SGHTS and CDR2 is YDEGEE. The CDR3 loop spans 11 amino acids. The CDR3 sequence is CASSFVYEQYF. In DNA, the CDR3 is TGTGCCAGCAGCTTTGTCTACGAGCAGTACTTC.

This clonotype occurred a few times. The chain combines TRBV7-2 with TRBJ2-4, with TRBD2 matching over 8 bases. Germline lookup yields CDR1 SGHTA and CDR2 FQGNSA. The CDR3 is 16 residues long. Trimming took 5 bases from V and 5 from J; bases not matched to a gene: 11. CDR3 in amino acids: CASSPRQRGPENIQYF. DNA of the CDR3: TGTGCCAGCAGCCCCCGACAGCGGGGGCCCGAAAACATTCAGTACTTC.

This clonotype was counted a few times. The rearrangement links TRBV7-2 to TRBJ1-1; 8 positions match TRBD1. The CDR3 is 14 amino acids. CDR1 and CDR2 from the germline V gene are SGHTA and FQGNSA. V lost 4 bases to trimming and J lost 9 bases; unmatched junction nucleotides: 10. The CDR3 protein is CASSSLAGQGKAFF. The CDR3 DNA follows: TGTGCCAGCAGCTCCCTAGCCGGACAGGGCAAAGCTTTCTTT.

This clonotype was seen repeatedly, ten times or more. The V and J genes are TRBV12-3 or TRBV12-4 and TRBJ1-2; D not resolved. The germline V and J ends were trimmed by 4 bases and 6 bases, with 12 bases remaining between them. This CDR3 has 13 amino acids. The CDR3 nucleotides are TGTGCCAGCAGTTCGCTCCTATTAAATGGCTACACCTTC. Amino acids: CASSSLLLNGYTF.

In the case of this clonotype: A clone one base away is much larger, so this may be a read error. The rearrangement uses TRBV10-3 and TRBJ1-2; D uncertain. CDR1 is ENHRY, CDR2 SYGVKD, per germline. The CDR3 length is 11 residues. The CDR3 DNA is TGTGCCAGCAGTGAAACCTCTAGCTACACCTTC. It encodes CASSETSSYTF.

CDR3 amino acids: CASSLSAPGELFF. Written as DNA, the CDR3 is TGTGCCAGCAGTTTATCAGCGCCCGGGGAGCTGTTTTTT. This sequence joins TRBV28 and TRBJ2-2, with D hard to call. The CDR3 is 13 amino acids. Germline V lookup: CDR1 MDHEN, CDR2 SYDVKM. Trimming cost V 1 base and J 6 bases, with 6 bases left between them.

The J gene is TRBJ2-7, the V gene TRBV3-1; D is undetermined. V was trimmed by 1 base and J by 6 bases, leaving 7 bases between them. The CDR3 has 12 residues. Germline values: CDR1 LGHDT, CDR2 YNNKEL (reference sequence). CDR3 amino acids: CASSQAHGEQYF. In nucleotides, the CDR3 is TGTGCCAGCAGCCAAGCCCACGGCGAGCAGTACTTC.

This clonotype was picked up a small number of times. This chain links TRBV12-3 or TRBV12-4 with TRBJ1-2; D is uncertain. V lost 5 bases, J lost 8 bases, and 15 bases lay in between. The CDR3 consists of 13 residues. The CDR3 nucleotides read TGTGCCAGCAGTCTCGGGCCCCTGGCGGGCTACACCTTC. Encoded protein: CASSLGPLAGYTF.

The J gene is TRBJ2-1, the V gene TRBV25-1; TRBD2 matches at 10 bases. Trimming removed 0 bases from V and 5 bases from J; junction bases left unmatched: 4. Germline V CDR1 and CDR2: MGHDK, SYGVNS. This CDR3 comprises 16 residues. In DNA form, the CDR3 reads TGTGCCAGCAGTGAATATCTAGCGGGGGCCGACAATGAGCAGTTCTTC. Amino acids: CASSEYLAGADNEQFF.

This clonotype was observed a few times. The CDR3 here is CASSLEGQGVYNEQFF. The CDR3 DNA reads TGTGCCAGCAGCTTAGAGGGACAGGGGGTCTACAATGAGCAGTTCTTC. The chain has TRBV7-9 and TRBJ2-1; 11 bases line up with TRBD1. V gave up 1 base and J gave up 3 bases; unmatched junction bases: 2. The CDR3 runs to 16 residues. The V gene's germline CDR1 is SEHNR and CDR2 FQNEAQ (reference sequence).

This chain links TRBV4-3 with TRBJ2-3, with a possible D match to TRBD2 (6 bases). The V end was cut by 0 bases, the J end by 10 bases, with 17 bases between. The germline CDR1 and CDR2 sequences are LGHNA and YSLEER. CDR3 length equals 15 residues. This CDR3 reads CASSQEGGARCAQYF. CDR3 sequence (DNA): TGCGCCAGCAGCCAAGAGGGCGGGGCCAGATGTGCGCAGTATTTT.

The V and J genes are TRBV4-3 and TRBJ1-1; D not certain. From germline, CDR1 is LGHNA and CDR2 YSLEER. V was pared by 3 bases and J by 9 bases, with 14 bases between. CDR3 length equals 13 residues. CDR3 sequence reads: CASSQYPQVKAFF. Written as DNA, the CDR3 is TGCGCCAGCAGCCAGTACCCCCAGGTTAAAGCTTTCTTT.

The V gene is TRBV7-9, the J gene TRBJ2-3, with TRBD1 matching 11 bases. This CDR3 has 16 amino acids. The trim removed 5 bases at V and 4 bases at J, leaving 8 bases unmatched. Germline V CDR1 and CDR2: SEHNR, FQNEAQ (reference sequence). The CDR3 sequence: CASSHRRDRGSDTQYF. The CDR3 DNA reads as TGTGCCAGCAGCCACCGCCGGGACAGGGGGTCAGATACGCAGTATTTT.

This clonotype has a single count. The chain employs TRBV20-1 and TRBJ2-7, with 9 positions matching TRBD2. The CDR3 spans 14 residues. Germline trimming cut 7 bases from V and 1 base from J; bases unmatched to any gene: 8. CDR1 DFQATT and CDR2 SNEGSKA come from the germline V gene (reference sequence). CDR3 sequence reads: CSVLEREVSYEQYF. The CDR3 DNA is TGCAGTGTACTAGAGCGGGAGGTATCCTACGAGCAGTACTTC.

This clonotype was detected a few times. This rearrangement joins TRBV11-3 to TRBJ2-6, with a tentative D call TRBD2 (6 bases). Trimming took off 1 base at V and 0 bases at J, with 13 bases between the two ends. This CDR3 contains 18 residues. CDR1 SGHNT and CDR2 YENEEA come from the germline V gene. The CDR3 sequence: CASSLVSDGSSGANVLTF. The CDR3 nucleotides read TGTGCCAGCAGCTTAGTTTCTGACGGGAGCTCTGGGGCCAACGTCCTGACTTTC.

In this sample, this clonotype turned up a few times. The rearrangement joins TRBV5-6 to TRBJ2-7; 7 positions agree with TRBD1. Germline CDR1 and CDR2: SGHDT and YYEEEE. The V segment lost 4 bases and the J segment 4 bases; nucleotides outside the gene matches: 14. The CDR3 has 16 residues. For the CDR3, the DNA is TGTGCCAGCAGCCCGAGGAGACAGGGTTTAGGGTACGAGCAGTACTTC. It is translated as CASSPRRQGLGYEQYF.

This chain joins TRBV11-3 and TRBJ2-5; no firm D call. V lost 0 bases to trimming and J lost 11 bases, with 19 bases between them. CDR1 is SGHNT and CDR2 is YENEEA in the germline V gene. CDR3 size: 15 residues. The CDR3 here is CASSLDGPQASEQYF. In DNA, the CDR3 is TGTGCCAGCAGCTTAGATGGGCCCCAGGCCAGTGAGCAGTACTTC.